The source of this T cell receptor (beta chain) is a study of cytomegalovirus exposure and HLA in healthy donors. Overall study findings and caveats: Later work associated fewer than 20,000 TCR beta sequences with HLA alleles at 0.05 false discovery rate. Among TCR beta chains of equal frequency, HLA-associated ones were more clonally expanded in a later analysis.

Primers for the PCR totalled 60 Vbeta and 13 Jbeta. Produced via immunoSEQ multiplex PCR; TCRdb's table is partial and in-frame only. The sample holds about 220,000 clones, around four fifths seen once. As concerns this clone: Its antigen remains unidentified.

Per the germline V gene, CDR1 is KGHSH and CDR2 is LQKENI. The CDR3 spans 13 residues. Deletions cut 3 bases from V and 5 bases from J, with 11 bases between. The chain couples TRBV18 to TRBJ2-7; D possibly corresponds to TRBD1 (6 bases). This clonotype was obtained from a boy aged 2 to 9 in good health and CMV-seronegative. Sequencing used PBMCs. This CDR3 reads CASSPGQYHEQYF. The CDR3 DNA reads as TGTGCCAGCTCACCTGGACAGTACCACGAGCAGTACTTC. Drawing the rest from reference TRBV18 and TRBJ2-7, the complete variable domain is NAGVMQNPRHLVRRRGQEARLRCSPMKGHSHVYWYRQLPEEGLKFMVYLQKENIIDESGMPKERFSAEFPKEGPSILRIQQVVRGDSAAYFCASSPGQYHEQYFGPGTRLTVT.